One and the same sample provided the 19 T cell receptor beta chains below, sequenced in a study of T cell responses to AZD1222 COVID-19 vaccine. The repertoire was sequenced with immunoSEQ multiplex PCR; TCRdb's copy has only in-frame clones and lacks some. The data show over 150,000 clones, about 92% seen once. The sample consisted of peripheral blood, taken on day 0 of AZD1222 vaccination. The origin of the receptors is an adult in good health.

V usage is TRBV10-2 and J usage is TRBJ1-1; TRBD1 matches at 7 bases. CDR1 and CDR2 from the germline V gene are WSHSY and SAAADI. Unmatched junction bases numbered 2, after V lost 4 bases and J lost 0 bases. CDR3 length equals 14 residues. CDR3 DNA sequence: TGCGCCAGCAGTGGGACAGGAGTGAACACTGAAGCTTTCTTT. Amino acids: CASSGTGVNTEAFF.

V gene TRBV28 combines with J gene TRBJ2-2; D assignment may be TRBD1 or TRBD2 (5 bases each). Germline CDR1 MDHEN, CDR2 SYDVKM. V shed 3 bases and J shed 5 bases, with 13 bases lying between them. The CDR3 contains 15 residues. The CDR3 spells CASSFGGWVTGELFF. CDR3 bases: TGTGCCAGCAGTTTTGGGGGTTGGGTGACCGGGGAGCTGTTTTTT.

V gene TRBV5-5 combines with J gene TRBJ1-1; the match to TRBD1 covers 8 bases. CDR3 length equals 14 residues. The J segment lost 7 bases and the V segment lost 3 bases, leaving 8 bases of the junction unmatched. Germline-derived CDR1 and CDR2 are SGHKS and YYEKEE (reference sequence). The CDR3 DNA reads as TGTGCCAGCAGCTGGCAGGGGGCCTCATTTGAAGCTTTCTTT. Encoded protein: CASSWQGASFEAFF.

The chain employs TRBV7-9 and TRBJ1-4; possible D gene TRBD1, 6 bases. The CDR3 runs 14 residues. Trimming took 5 bases from V and 8 from J, leaving 15 bases between them. CDR1 and CDR2 (germline): SEHNR, FQNEAQ (reference sequence). As DNA, the CDR3 is TGTGCCAGCAGCCTCACAGGGCCGGTAGAAAAACTGTTTTTT. Translating it yields CASSLTGPVEKLFF. The entire variable domain, with the rest obtained from reference TRBV7-9 and TRBJ1-4, is as follows: DTGVSQNPRHKITKRGQNVTFRCDPISEHNRLYWYRQTLGQGPEFLTYFQNEAQLEKSRLLSDRFSAERPKGSFSTLEIQRTEQGDSAMYLCASSLTGPVEKLFFGSGTQLSVL.

This chain links TRBV5-1 with TRBJ1-1; 7 nucleotides align to TRBD1. The germline V gene encodes CDR1 SGHRS and CDR2 YFSETQ. The CDR3 spans 13 residues. V lost 0 bases to trimming and J lost 7 bases; unmatched junction nucleotides: 3. In nucleotides, the CDR3 is TGCGCCAGCAGCTTGGATCCAGGGGGTGAAGCTTTCTTT. Its translation: CASSLDPGGEAFF.

The chain joins TRBV3-1 (or the pseudogene TRBV3-2) to TRBJ1-2; D is uncertain. Trimming removed 1 base at V and 4 bases at J, with 4 bases between. In germline, CDR1 is LGHDT, CDR2 YNNKEL (reference sequence). The CDR3 is 12 amino acids. The CDR3 sequence: CASSQVGYGYTF. In DNA form, the CDR3 reads TGTGCCAGCAGCCAAGTGGGCTATGGCTACACCTTC.

The chain carries TRBV30 and TRBJ1-3; D gene ambiguous. The CDR3 has 13 residues. The V gene's germline CDR1 is GTSNPN and CDR2 SVGIG (reference sequence). The V end was cut by 4 bases, the J end by 7 bases, with 14 bases between. The DNA of the CDR3 is TGTGCCTGGACGAGGGCTCTCAGTAACACCATATATTTT. Protein sequence: CAWTRALSNTIYF.

The chain couples TRBV4-1 to TRBJ1-4; tentatively, D is TRBD1 (6 bases). Germline-derived CDR1 and CDR2 are MGHRA and YSYEKL. Trimming took off 3 bases at V and 3 bases at J, with 8 bases between the two ends. The CDR3 spans 14 residues. The CDR3 region is CASSQGHSNEKLFF. The CDR3 bases are TGCGCCAGCAGCCAGGGACACTCTAATGAAAAACTGTTTTTT.

The V and J genes are TRBV19 and TRBJ1-2; D not resolved. The CDR3 is 15 residues long. In germline, CDR1 is LNHDA, CDR2 SQIVND (reference sequence). V dropped 6 bases and J dropped 8 bases, with 22 bases sitting between them. The CDR3: CASSPSFRPMTGYTF. CDR3 bases: TGTGCCAGTAGCCCTTCCTTCCGACCTATGACGGGCTACACCTTC.

The V and J genes are TRBV7-3 and TRBJ1-1; 9 bases align to TRBD1. The germline V gene has CDR1 SGHTA and CDR2 FQGTGA. The CDR3 contains 15 residues. With V trimmed by 6 bases and J by 5 bases, 10 bases remained unmatched. The CDR3 is CASSLTGGRTTEAFF. The CDR3 DNA follows: TGTGCCAGCAGTCTGACAGGGGGGAGGACGACTGAAGCTTTCTTT.

This clone was counted a single time. The J gene is TRBJ1-6, the V gene TRBV5-1; D ambiguous. Per germline, CDR1 SGHRS and CDR2 YFSETQ. Trimming took off 0 bases at V and 5 bases at J, with 9 bases between the two ends. This CDR3 region has 15 residues. CDR3 amino acids: CASSLGRPDNSPLHF. The CDR3 bases are TGCGCCAGCAGCTTGGGGCGCCCGGATAATTCACCCCTCCACTTT.

V and J are TRBV6-2 or TRBV6-3 and TRBJ1-3; 7 bases are a match to TRBD1. V trimming: 5 bases; J trimming: 0 bases; junction bases outside the gene matches: 16. CDR1 is MNHEY, CDR2 SVGEGT, per germline. This CDR3 is 19 amino acids long. In DNA, the CDR3 is TGTGCCAGCAGTCCGCCGGGACAGCCCGCTCCGAGCTCTGGAAACACCATATATTTT. It codes for CASSPPGQPAPSSGNTIYF.

The sample holds one count of this clone. This sequence joins TRBV5-1 and TRBJ2-5; D is possibly TRBD1 (5 bases). From germline, CDR1 is SGHRS and CDR2 YFSETQ. The CDR3 is 14 amino acids. Trimming cost V 0 bases and J 3 bases, with 9 bases left between them. The CDR3 DNA sequence: TGCGCCAGCAGCTTGGCGGCAGGGAAAGAGACCCAGTACTTC. Translating it yields CASSLAAGKETQYF. The whole variable domain, remainder taken from reference TRBV5-1 and TRBJ2-5, is KAGVTQTPRYLIKTRGQQVTLSCSPISGHRSVSWYQQTPGQGLQFLFEYFSETQRNKGNFPGRFSGRQFSNSRSEMNVSTLELGDSALYLCASSLAAGKETQYFGPGTRLLVL.

The chain has TRBV19 and TRBJ2-1; 8 bases align to TRBD1. This CDR3 is 17 amino acids long. CDR1 and CDR2 from the germline V gene are LNHDA and SQIVND (reference sequence). Trimming at V came to 2 bases and at J to 5 bases, leaving 11 bases not matched to a gene. In DNA, the CDR3 is TGTGCCAGTAGTATACTTCCCGGACAGGGACCGAACAATGAGCAGTTCTTC. Translated, it gives CASSILPGQGPNNEQFF.

About this clone: At one end, the junction sequence differs from germline, possibly due to a read error. V gene TRBV5-1 combines with J gene TRBJ2-3, with 9 bases aligning to TRBD2. The CDR3 totals 15 residues. The V gene's germline CDR1 is SGHRS and CDR2 YFSETQ. The CDR3 nucleotides are TGCGCCAGCAGCTTGGAGGGGACTAGCAAAGATACGCAGTATTTT. This sequence encodes CASSLEGTSKDTQYF. Complete variable domain (other parts from reference TRBV5-1 and TRBJ2-3): KAGVTQTPRYLIKTRGQQVTLSCSPISGHRSVSWYQQTPGQGLQFLFEYFSETQRNKGNFPGRFSGRQFSNSRSEMNVSTLELGDSALYLCASSLEGTSKDTQYFGPGTRLTVL.

The rearrangement uses TRBV4-3 and TRBJ1-6, with 8 bases aligning to TRBD1. The V and J ends lost 1 base and 5 bases, in that order; junction bases with no gene match: 4. Germline V gene data show CDR1 as LGHNA and CDR2 as YSLEER. This CDR3 has 16 residues. CDR3 protein: CASSQGTGLNNSPLHF. DNA for the CDR3: TGCGCCAGCAGCCAAGGGACAGGGCTGAATAATTCACCCCTCCACTTT.

V gene TRBV5-1 combines with J gene TRBJ2-6, with D uncertain. CDR1 SGHRS and CDR2 YFSETQ come from the germline V gene. Deletions cut 2 bases from V and 1 base from J, with 4 bases between. The CDR3 totals 14 residues. The CDR3: CASSFVSGANVLTF. The CDR3, as DNA: TGCGCCAGCAGCTTCGTATCTGGGGCCAACGTCCTGACTTTC.

CDR3 sequence: CASSTGTGERSPLHF. CDR3 sequence (DNA): TGCGCCAGCAGCACAGGGACAGGGGAAAGATCACCCCTCCACTTT. The chain uses TRBV5-1 and TRBJ1-6; 10 bases map to TRBD1. CDR3 size: 15 residues. The trim removed 4 bases at V and 10 bases at J, leaving 8 bases unmatched. Germline V gene sequence: CDR1 SGHRS, CDR2 YFSETQ.

The V gene is TRBV11-3, the J gene TRBJ2-3; D is unclear. The germline V gene has CDR1 SGHNT and CDR2 YENEEA. Trimming stripped 5 bases from V and 1 base from J, with 7 bases between. CDR3 size: 13 residues. CDR3 in DNA: TGTGCCAGCAGCATAAGCGGCACAGATACGCAGTATTTT. This translates into CASSISGTDTQYF.